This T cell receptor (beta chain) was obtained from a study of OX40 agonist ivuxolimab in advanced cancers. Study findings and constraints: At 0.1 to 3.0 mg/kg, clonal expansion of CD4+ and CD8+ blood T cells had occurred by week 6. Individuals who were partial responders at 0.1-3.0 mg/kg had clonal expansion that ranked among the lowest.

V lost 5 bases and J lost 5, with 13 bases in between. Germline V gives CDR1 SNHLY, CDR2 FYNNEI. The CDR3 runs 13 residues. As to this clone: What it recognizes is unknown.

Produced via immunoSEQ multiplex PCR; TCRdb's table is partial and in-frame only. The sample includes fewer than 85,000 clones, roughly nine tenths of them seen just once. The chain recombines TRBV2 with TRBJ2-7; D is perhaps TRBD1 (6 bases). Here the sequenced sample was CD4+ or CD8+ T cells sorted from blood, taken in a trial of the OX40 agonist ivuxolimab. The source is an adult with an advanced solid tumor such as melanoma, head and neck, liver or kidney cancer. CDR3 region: CASSTGTYDEQYF. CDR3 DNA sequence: TGTGCCAGCAGTACAGGGACCTACGACGAGCAGTACTTC. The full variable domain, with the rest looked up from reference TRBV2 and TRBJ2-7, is EPEVTQTPSHQVTQMGQEVILRCVPISNHLYFYWYRQILGQKVEFLVSFYNNEISEKSEIFDDQFSVERPDGSNFTLKIRSTKLEDSAMYFCASSTGTYDEQYFGPGTRLTVT.